The source of this T cell receptor (beta chain) is a study of blood T cell repertoires in COVID-19. Study as a whole: Samples of COVID-19 (acute and convalescent) were obtained from the United States, Italy and Spain. PBMCs, B-cell-depleted T cells, or T cells provided the cDNA or gDNA that made up the material.

CDR1 is SGHTA and CDR2 is FQGNSA in the germline V gene. The ends were cut back, 3 bases at V and 4 bases at J, with 7 bases in the middle. The CDR3 contains 12 residues. Per the authors' pipeline: From reference gene primer amplification, estimates of nucleated cell counts were derived. Only in-frame clones appear in the TCRdb table, and some are missing; sequencing was by immunoSEQ multiplex PCR. V, J and clone size were drawn from that table, and D and trimming were deduced from the DNA. The sample includes about 76,000 clones, 80% to 90% of them seen just once. The sequencing sample was made of peripheral blood. The chain recombines TRBV7-2 with TRBJ2-7; unclear D gene. This receptor was taken from a woman aged 55-75 years with acute or convalescent COVID-19. CDR3 coding DNA: TGTGCCAGCAGCTTTTCCCTATACGAGCAGTACTTC. Translated, it gives CASSFSLYEQYF.